This T cell receptor beta chain was retrieved from a study of cytomegalovirus exposure and HLA in healthy donors. Overall study findings and caveats: Immune exposure data for these donors was limited to CMV serostatus. HLA alleles showed associations with about 17,000 TCR beta sequences in a later analysis, at a 0.05 false discovery rate.

CDR1 and CDR2 from the germline V gene are SGHAT and FQNNGV. With 1 base clipped from V and 1 base from J, the junction kept 7 bases outside the gene matches. The CDR3 sequence is 18 residues long. Worth noting for this clone: The antigen is undetermined.

The PCR made use of 60 Vbeta and 13 Jbeta primers. TCRdb keeps only in-frame clones here, not all; method: immunoSEQ multiplex PCR. Among 130,000 or so clones listed, roughly four fifths were seen once. The origin of this receptor is an older woman in good health and CMV-seronegative. Input material: PBMCs. The rearrangement joins TRBV11-2 to TRBJ2-2, with 9 bases identical to TRBD2. This chain's CDR3 is CASSLVASGRLNTGELFF. Here the CDR3 DNA reads TGTGCCAGCAGCTTAGTAGCCAGCGGGAGGCTGAACACCGGGGAGCTGTTTTTT. The full variable domain, with the rest looked up from reference TRBV11-2 and TRBJ2-2, is EAGVAQSPRYKIIEKRQSVAFWCNPISGHATLYWYQQILGQGPKLLIQFQNNGVVDDSQLPKDRFSAERLKGVDSTLKIQPAKLEDSAVYLCASSLVASGRLNTGELFFGEGSRLTVL.